This TCR beta chain originates from a study of spatial heterogeneity in lung cancer. At the level of the study: Researchers sequenced follow-up PBMC samples if they had them, and these came a median of roughly 24 months after resection.

Every TCR cDNA molecule bore its own unique molecular identifier. Via MiXCR, TCRdb re-called the 5' RACE reads, giving one row per CDR3 protein. The sample lists some 120,000 distinct CDR3 sequences; less than 15% were seen once. Indicated time point: blood at routine non-recurrence follow-up after resection. Unsorted samples of tumor, nontumor lung or frozen PBMC had their whole RNA sequenced. Germline V gene sequence: CDR1 KGHSH, CDR2 LQKENI. V shed 4 bases, J shed 3 bases, and the junction held 5 bases outside the gene matches. This CDR3 comprises 14 residues. This clonotype was seen more than once but under ten times.

The sample here was PBMCs, taken at follow-up. The TCR was taken from a male donor with early-stage non-small cell lung cancer. V gene TRBV18 combines with J gene TRBJ1-1; 7 bases are shared with TRBD1. The CDR3 is CASSLDRAYTEAFF. For the CDR3, the DNA is TGTGCCAGCTCACTAGACAGGGCTTACACTGAAGCTTTCTTT. Full variable domain (remainder filled in from reference TRBV18 and TRBJ1-1): NAGVMQNPRHLVRRRGQEARLRCSPMKGHSHVYWYRQLPEEGLKFMVYLQKENIIDESGMPKERFSAEFPKEGPSILRIQQVVRGDSAAYFCASSLDRAYTEAFFGQGTRLTVV.